Given below is one T cell receptor (beta chain) in context. Its antigen is as yet unknown. No infections or other immune events were documented during collection. This record belongs to a study of identifying expanded T cells in peripheral blood. General observations from the study: Across healthy donors, higher total template counts meant significantly greater approximately two-week count variance.

Germline V gene lookup returns CDR1 LNHDA and CDR2 SQIVND (reference sequence). V gave up 3 bases and J gave up 9 bases, with 9 bases separating them. There are 11 residues in the CDR3. TCRdb's table, derived via immunoSEQ multiplex PCR, lists solely in-frame clones and lacks some. The data contain more than 85,000 clones, around 88% of them singletons. The V and J genes are TRBV19 and TRBJ2-7; tentative D call: TRBD1 (6 bases). Sequences were obtained from blood. This TCR derives from a person aged 18 to 75 in good health. CDR3 in amino acids: CASSMGAAQYF. The CDR3 DNA reads as TGTGCCAGTAGTATGGGGGCTGCGCAGTACTTC.